The entry below gives a single T cell receptor (beta chain) sequence along with its context. Its antigen remains unidentified. TCRdb's table, derived via immunoSEQ multiplex PCR, lists solely in-frame clones and lacks some. The sample lists about 16,000 clones, roughly 70% occurring once. The entry originates in a study of tumor-infiltrating lymphocytes in localized non-small cell lung cancer. Study-wide background: Some samples were collected after neoadjuvant chemotherapy; smokers, never-smokers and several histologies were included. Each patient gave resected tumor and non-adjacent uninvolved lung tissue. Study-wide points: Tumors had more T cell infiltration than uninvolved lung, per TCRbeta sequencing and CD3 counts. T-cell fraction did not differ between immunotypes IM1 and IM2.

This CDR3 spans 17 amino acids. The V gene end was trimmed by 3 bases and the J gene end by 5 bases; junction bases not matched to a gene: 11. Per the germline V gene, CDR1 is SGHDT and CDR2 is YYEEEE. Sequencing was carried out using lung tumor tissue. The clonotype was recovered from a human donor with non-small cell lung cancer. This sequence joins TRBV5-6 and TRBJ2-1; 10 bases align to TRBD2. CDR3: CASSSGTSAHRDNEQFF. Here the CDR3 DNA reads TGTGCCAGCAGCTCCGGGACTAGCGCCCATCGAGACAATGAGCAGTTCTTC.